The source of this T cell receptor beta chain is a study of blood T cell repertoires in COVID-19. V was pared by 0 bases and J by 0 bases, with 11 bases between. The CDR3 contains 17 residues. Germline loops: CDR1 LGHDT, CDR2 YNNKEL (reference sequence). Clones were read by immunoSEQ multiplex PCR, and TCRdb kept only the in-frame ones, dropping some. The table shows some 250,000 clones, with roughly 91% occurring only once. This receptor was taken from a man in his forties or fifties who had recovered from COVID-19. The sequencing sample was made of PBMCs or T cells enriched from blood (not recorded which). The chain combines TRBV3-1 (or the pseudogene TRBV3-2) with TRBJ2-2, with D tentatively TRBD1 (6 bases). The CDR3 loop is CASSQDGQLPNTGELFF. DNA of the CDR3: TGTGCCAGCAGCCAAGATGGACAGCTACCGAACACCGGGGAGCTGTTTTTT.